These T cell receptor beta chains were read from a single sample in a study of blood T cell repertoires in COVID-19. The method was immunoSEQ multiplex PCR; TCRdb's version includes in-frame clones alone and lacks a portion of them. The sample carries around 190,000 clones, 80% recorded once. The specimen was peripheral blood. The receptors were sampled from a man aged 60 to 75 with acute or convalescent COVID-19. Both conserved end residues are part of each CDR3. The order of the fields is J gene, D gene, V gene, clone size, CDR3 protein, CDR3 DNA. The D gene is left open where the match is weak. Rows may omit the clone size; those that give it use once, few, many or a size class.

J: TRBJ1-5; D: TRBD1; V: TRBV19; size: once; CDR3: CASNRGGTNQPQHF; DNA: TGTGCCAGTAACAGAGGGGGCACCAATCAGCCCCAGCATTTT
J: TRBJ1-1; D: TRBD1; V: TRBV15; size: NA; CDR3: CATSPRTGDWPEAFF; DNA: TGTGCCACCAGCCCTCGGACAGGAGATTGGCCTGAAGCTTTCTTT
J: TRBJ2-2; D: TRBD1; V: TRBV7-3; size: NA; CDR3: CASSPQGTGIRAGELFF; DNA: TGTGCCAGCAGCCCCCAGGGGACAGGGATCAGGGCCGGGGAGCTGTTTTTT
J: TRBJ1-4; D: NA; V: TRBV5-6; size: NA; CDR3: CASSLGVRDTDVSNEKLFF; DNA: TGTGCCAGCAGCTTGGGAGTTCGGGACACCGATGTATCTAATGAAAAACTGTTTTTT
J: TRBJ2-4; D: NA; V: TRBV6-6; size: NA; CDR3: CASSGDSGLAKNIQYF; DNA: TGTGCCAGCAGTGGGGACAGCGGGCTAGCCAAAAACATTCAGTACTTC
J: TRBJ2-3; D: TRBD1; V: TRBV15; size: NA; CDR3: CATSRDRGRVEDTQYF; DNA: TGTGCCACCAGCAGGGACAGGGGGCGAGTGGAAGATACGCAGTATTTT
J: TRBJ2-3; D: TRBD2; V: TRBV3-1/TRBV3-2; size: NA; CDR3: CASSHSLAGGPDTQYF; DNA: TGTGCCAGCAGCCATTCTCTAGCGGGGGGGCCAGATACGCAGTATTTT
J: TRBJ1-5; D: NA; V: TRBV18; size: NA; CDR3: CASSPVERGSEQPQHF; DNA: TGTGCCAGCTCACCCGTAGAAAGGGGTTCAGAGCAGCCCCAGCATTTT
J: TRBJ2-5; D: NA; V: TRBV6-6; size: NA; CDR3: CASSRDFGTETQYF; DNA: TGTGCCAGCAGTCGGGACTTCGGTACAGAGACCCAGTACTTC
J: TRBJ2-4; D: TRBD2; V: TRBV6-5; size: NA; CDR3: CASRERGQAKNIQYF; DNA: TGTGCCAGCAGAGAGCGGGGGCAAGCCAAAAACATTCAGTACTTC
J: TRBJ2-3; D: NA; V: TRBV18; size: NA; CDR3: CASSYVQVDTDTQYF; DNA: TGTGCCAGCTCATACGTGCAGGTGGACACAGATACGCAGTATTTT
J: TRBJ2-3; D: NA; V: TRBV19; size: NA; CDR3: CASSVLLTDTQYF; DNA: TGTGCCAGTAGTGTACTCCTCACAGATACGCAGTATTTT
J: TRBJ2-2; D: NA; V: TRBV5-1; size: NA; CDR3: CATQLNRDGAGELFF; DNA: TGCGCCACTCAGCTAAACAGGGATGGGGCCGGGGAGCTGTTTTTT
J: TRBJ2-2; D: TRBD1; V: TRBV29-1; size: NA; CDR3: CSVTTGTAYTGELFF; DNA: TGCAGCGTTACCACCGGGACAGCCTACACCGGGGAGCTGTTTTTT
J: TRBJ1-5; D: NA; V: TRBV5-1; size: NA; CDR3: CASSSTENSNQPQHF; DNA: TGCGCCAGCAGCTCGACAGAAAATAGCAATCAGCCCCAGCATTTT
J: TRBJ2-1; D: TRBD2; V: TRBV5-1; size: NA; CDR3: CASSLAAGGSLNEQFF; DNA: TGCGCCAGCAGCTTGGCCGCGGGAGGGAGCCTCAATGAGCAGTTCTTC
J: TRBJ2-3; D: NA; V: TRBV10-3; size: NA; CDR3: CAISGQKVADTQYF; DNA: TGTGCCATCAGTGGACAAAAAGTGGCAGATACGCAGTATTTT
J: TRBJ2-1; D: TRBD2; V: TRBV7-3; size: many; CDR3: CASSHGTSGSEQFF; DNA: TGTGCCAGCAGCCACGGGACTAGCGGGAGTGAGCAGTTCTTC
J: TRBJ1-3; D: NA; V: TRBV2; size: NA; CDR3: CASSERLGGFSGNTIYF; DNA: TGTGCCAGCAGTGAAAGGTTGGGGGGGTTCTCTGGAAACACCATATATTTT
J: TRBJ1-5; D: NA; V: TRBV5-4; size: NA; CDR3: CASSLDNNQPQHF; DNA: TGTGCCAGCAGTTTGGACAACAATCAGCCCCAGCATTTT
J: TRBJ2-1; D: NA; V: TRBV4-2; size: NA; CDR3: CASSQDQQASSYNEQFF; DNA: TGTGCCAGCAGCCAAGATCAACAGGCGAGCTCCTACAATGAGCAGTTCTTC
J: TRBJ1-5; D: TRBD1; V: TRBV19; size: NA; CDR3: CASSIGPGQGRLSNQPQHF; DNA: TGTGCCAGTAGTATAGGCCCCGGACAGGGCCGTTTAAGCAATCAGCCCCAGCATTTT
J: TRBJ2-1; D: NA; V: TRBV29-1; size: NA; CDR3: CSVAWANEQFF; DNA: TGCAGCGTTGCCTGGGCGAATGAGCAGTTCTTC
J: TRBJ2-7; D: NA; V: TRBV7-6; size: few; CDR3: CASSPRQNSYEQYF; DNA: TGTGCCAGCAGCCCCCGACAAAACTCCTACGAGCAGTACTTC
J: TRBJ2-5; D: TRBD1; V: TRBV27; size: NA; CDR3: CASSPTPLMTGKEETQYF; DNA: TGTGCCAGCAGTCCGACCCCGCTGATGACAGGGAAGGAAGAGACCCAGTACTTC
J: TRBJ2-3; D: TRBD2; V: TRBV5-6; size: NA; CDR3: CASSLEGLAGPPGTQYF; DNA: TGTGCCAGCAGCCTAGAGGGACTAGCGGGGCCCCCGGGTACGCAGTATTTT
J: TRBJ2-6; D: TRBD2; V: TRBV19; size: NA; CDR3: CASSWTSGPRGRANVLTF; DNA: TGTGCCAGTAGCTGGACTAGCGGGCCCCGCGGAAGGGCCAACGTCCTGACTTTC
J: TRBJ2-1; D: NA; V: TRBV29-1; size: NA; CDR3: CSVTGVGYNEQFF; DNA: TGCAGCGTTACGGGAGTAGGGTACAATGAGCAGTTCTTC
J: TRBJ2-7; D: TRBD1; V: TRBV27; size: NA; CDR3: CASRLQGAGLEQYF; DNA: TGTGCCAGCAGGCTACAGGGGGCGGGCTTGGAGCAGTACTTC
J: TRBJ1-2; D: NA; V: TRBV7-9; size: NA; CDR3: CASSHVEGHGYTF; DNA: TGTGCCAGCAGCCACGTGGAGGGCCATGGCTACACCTTC
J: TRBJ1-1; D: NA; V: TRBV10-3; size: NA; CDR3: CAISESVGDRNTEAFF; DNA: TGTGCCATCAGTGAGTCCGTCGGAGACAGAAACACTGAAGCTTTCTTT